This T cell receptor beta chain came from a study of monozygotic twins with inflammatory bowel disease. The CDR3 is 14 amino acids. In germline, CDR1 is DFQATT, CDR2 SNEGSKA (reference sequence). TCRdb reprocessed the 5' RACE reads, with one entry per CDR3 protein and no DNA. The data include about 160,000 distinct CDR3 sequences; the top ten clones carry 2% to 2.5%. The rearrangement joins TRBV20-1 to TRBJ2-7; TCRdb indicates TRBD2, and absent DNA this call remains unverified. The source is a human donor with ulcerative colitis or Crohn's disease, or a healthy co-twin of an affected twin (not recorded which). Input material: blood. The CDR3 protein is CSADPGLYKDEQYF.